The next 32 T cell receptor beta chains were all read from a single sample in a study of siplizumab effects on memory and regulatory T cells. Using immunoSEQ multiplex PCR, the repertoire was profiled, and TCRdb retains in-frame clones only, with some absent. The profile covers tens of thousands of clones, with around 96% appearing a single time and approximately 0.1% taken by the ten largest. The material sequenced was naive CD8+ T cells sorted from blood. Receptor source: a human donor in good health.

This clone was counted a single time. The CDR3 does not close with the conserved phenylalanine or tryptophan, likely indicating a read error. This sequence joins TRBV7-9 and TRBJ1-2, with D hard to call. The V end lost 1 base, the J end lost 8 bases, and 8 bases lay between the germline ends. Germline CDR1 and CDR2: SEHNR and FQNEAQ (reference sequence). The CDR3 spans 12 residues. The CDR3 here is CASSLGPSGYTL. CDR3 sequence (DNA): TGTGCCAGCAGCTTAGGACCCTCCGGCTACACCCTC.

This chain joins TRBV5-6 and TRBJ1-1, with TRBD1 identical over 7 bases. This CDR3 is 16 amino acids long. V shed 0 bases, J shed 7 bases, and the junction held 12 bases outside the gene matches. Germline CDR1 is SGHDT and CDR2 is YYEEEE. The CDR3: CASSLELGGADVEAFF. As DNA, the CDR3 is TGTGCCAGCAGCTTGGAATTAGGGGGCGCCGATGTTGAAGCTTTCTTT.

The chain joins TRBV19 to TRBJ2-5, with 11 bases identical to TRBD2. The CDR3 runs 15 residues. The V gene's germline CDR1 is LNHDA and CDR2 SQIVND (reference sequence). Trimming cost V 5 bases and J 4 bases; bases outside gene matches: 6. CDR3 nucleotides: TGTGCCAGTAGTGTTTTAGCGGGGGGGCGAGAGACCCAGTACTTC. The encoded protein is CASSVLAGGRETQYF.

The chain links TRBV7-9 to TRBJ2-5, with D possibly being TRBD1 (5 bases). The germline V gene encodes CDR1 SEHNR and CDR2 FQNEAQ (reference sequence). The CDR3 runs to 15 residues. Trimming cost V 2 bases and J 5 bases, with 15 bases left between them. The CDR3 DNA reads TGTGCCAGCAGCTTAAGCTTGGGGCTGAAGGAGACCCAGTACTTC. This gives the protein CASSLSLGLKETQYF.

The chain is built from TRBV30 and TRBJ2-7; 10 positions match TRBD1. The ends lost 2 bases at V and 7 bases at J; junction bases unmatched: 5. Germline CDR1 is GTSNPN and CDR2 is SVGIG (reference sequence). The CDR3 consists of 13 residues. This CDR3 reads CAWSPGQGGEQYF. The CDR3 DNA is TGTGCCTGGAGTCCCGGACAGGGGGGGGAGCAGTACTTC.

A note on this clone: Other DNA sequences in the same sample also yield this CDR3. The genes are TRBV4-3 and TRBJ2-3; TRBD1 or TRBD2 may be the D gene (5 bases each). With 3 bases removed from V and 3 bases from J, the gap between germline ends came to 10 bases. From germline, CDR1 is LGHNA and CDR2 YSLEER. The CDR3 covers 14 residues. CDR3 in amino acids: CASSQGVGTDTQYF. CDR3 sequence (DNA): TGCGCCAGCAGCCAGGGGGTTGGGACAGATACGCAGTATTTT.

This chain links TRBV9 with TRBJ1-1; unclear D gene. Trimming removed 3 bases from V and 1 base from J, with 7 bases in between. Germline CDR1 and CDR2: SGDLS and YYNGEE. The CDR3 length is 13 residues. This chain's CDR3 is CASSESANTEAFF. In DNA form, the CDR3 reads TGTGCCAGCAGCGAGTCAGCGAACACTGAAGCTTTCTTT.

This CDR3 is CASSLLPRGLNTIYF. In DNA, the CDR3 is TGTGCCAGCAGTTTATTGCCAAGGGGTTTAAACACCATATATTTT. The chain combines TRBV27 with TRBJ1-3; possibly TRBD1 for D (5 bases). V was cut by 1 base and J by 6 bases, with 13 bases left in between. There are 15 residues in the CDR3. CDR1 and CDR2 (germline): MNHEY, SMNVEV (reference sequence).

The chain combines TRBV7-7 with TRBJ2-5; D not certain. There are 13 residues in the CDR3. V lost 0 bases to trimming and J lost 4 bases, with 6 bases between them. Germline CDR1 and CDR2: SSHAT and FNYEAQ (reference sequence). CDR3 in amino acids: CASSLAASETQYF. CDR3 nucleotide sequence: TGTGCCAGCAGCTTAGCGGCTTCAGAGACCCAGTACTTC.

This chain connects TRBV27 to TRBJ1-6, with D unresolved. This CDR3 contains 15 residues. CDR1 MNHEY and CDR2 SMNVEV come from the germline V gene (reference sequence). Trimming removed 3 bases from V and 3 bases from J, with 9 bases in between. The CDR3 region is CASSFAASYNSPLHF. Here the CDR3 DNA reads TGTGCCAGCAGTTTCGCAGCCAGCTATAATTCACCCCTCCACTTT.

V is TRBV11-2 and J is TRBJ1-4; 7 nucleotides align to TRBD1. The CDR3 consists of 13 residues. V gave up 5 bases and J gave up 8 bases; unmatched junction bases: 5. Germline CDR1 and CDR2: SGHAT and FQNNGV. CDR3 protein: CASSLTGNEKLFF. The CDR3 nucleotides are TGTGCCAGCAGCCTGACAGGGAACGAAAAACTGTTTTTT.

V is TRBV7-9 and J is TRBJ2-1; D gene unclear. V lost 5 bases, J lost 0 bases, and 8 bases lay in between. The length of the CDR3 is 14 residues. Germline assignment: CDR1 SEHNR and CDR2 FQNEAQ (reference sequence). CDR3 bases: TGTGCCAGCAGCCGACCCAGCTCCTACAATGAGCAGTTCTTC. Protein sequence: CASSRPSSYNEQFF. The entire variable domain, with the rest obtained from reference TRBV7-9 and TRBJ2-1, is as follows: DTGVSQNPRHKITKRGQNVTFRCDPISEHNRLYWYRQTLGQGPEFLTYFQNEAQLEKSRLLSDRFSAERPKGSFSTLEIQRTEQGDSAMYLCASSRPSSYNEQFFGPGTRLTVL.

The chain is built from TRBV9 and TRBJ2-7; D remains ambiguous. CDR1 is SGDLS, CDR2 YYNGEE, per germline. V lost 0 bases, J lost 5 bases, and 3 bases lay in between. The CDR3 covers 11 residues. The CDR3 sequence: CASSVGHEQYF. The CDR3 DNA reads as TGTGCCAGCAGCGTAGGCCACGAGCAGTACTTC.

V gene TRBV10-3 combines with J gene TRBJ2-7, with TRBD1 matching over 8 bases. CDR1 is ENHRY, CDR2 SYGVKD, per germline. The V and J ends lost 3 bases and 2 bases, in that order; junction bases with no gene match: 3. The CDR3 has 14 amino acids. The CDR3: CAISDTGQAYEQYF. The CDR3 nucleotides read TGTGCCATCAGTGACACGGGACAGGCCTACGAGCAGTACTTC.

The chain has TRBV14 and TRBJ2-5, with unresolved D. Germline loops: CDR1 SGHDN, CDR2 FVKESK. Trimming cost V 3 bases and J 2 bases, with 10 bases left between them. The CDR3 is 14 amino acids. The CDR3 DNA is TGTGCCAGCAGCCACGACGGAAATCAAGAGACCCAGTACTTC. Its translation: CASSHDGNQETQYF.

This clone has a single count. The chain links TRBV6-6 to TRBJ2-5, with D uncertain. Germline V gene data show CDR1 as MNHNY and CDR2 as SVGAGI (reference sequence). V shed 4 bases and J shed 7 bases, with 10 bases lying between them. The CDR3 covers 12 residues. CDR3 loop: CASSSPSGTQYF. The CDR3 DNA reads as TGTGCCAGCAGTTCCCCATCCGGGACCCAGTACTTC.

This clone appeared once. CDR3 sequence reads: CASSQELLYEQYF. CDR3 nucleotide sequence: TGCGCCAGCAGCCAAGAGCTCCTCTACGAGCAGTACTTC. The rearrangement joins TRBV4-3 to TRBJ2-7; D gene unclear. Germline-derived CDR1 and CDR2 are LGHNA and YSLEER. V lost 0 bases, J lost 3 bases, and 6 bases lay in between. The CDR3 consists of 13 residues.

V and J are TRBV7-6 and TRBJ1-1; perhaps TRBD1 as D (5 bases). The V end lost 0 bases, the J end lost 0 bases, and 8 bases lay between the germline ends. Germline V lookup: CDR1 SGHVS, CDR2 FNYEAQ. The CDR3 contains 15 residues. This CDR3 reads CASSLAPGMNTEAFF. CDR3 sequence (DNA): TGTGCCAGCAGCTTAGCCCCAGGGATGAACACTGAAGCTTTCTTT.

For this clone: One end of the junction is discordant with germline, which a read error may explain. The chain couples TRBV10-3 to TRBJ2-7; maybe TRBD1 (6 bases). This CDR3 region has 9 residues. CDR1 and CDR2 (germline): ENHRY, SYGVKD. CDR3 sequence: CAFRGEQYF. For the CDR3, the DNA is TGTGCCTTCAGGGGCGAGCAGTACTTC.

This chain links TRBV2 with TRBJ2-7, with D perhaps assigned TRBD1 or TRBD2 (5 bases each). This CDR3 has 12 residues. V gave up 10 bases and J gave up 3 bases, with 13 bases separating them. Per germline, CDR1 SNHLY and CDR2 FYNNEI. The CDR3 spells CATRDGNYEQYF. CDR3 bases: TGTGCCACCCGGGACGGAAACTACGAGCAGTACTTC.

The chain has TRBV9 and TRBJ2-5; D is unresolved. V shed 3 bases and J shed 4 bases, with 13 bases lying between them. The CDR3 length is 14 residues. Germline loops: CDR1 SGDLS, CDR2 YYNGEE. In DNA form, the CDR3 reads TGTGCCAGCAGCGCCCTAGTTGATTCAGAGACCCAGTACTTC. Translation gives CASSALVDSETQYF.

The V and J genes are TRBV18 and TRBJ1-2; 9 bases are shared with TRBD1. Losses at the gene ends were 3 bases for V and 4 bases for J; bases not matched to a gene: 6. The germline CDR1 and CDR2 sequences are KGHSH and LQKENI. The CDR3 has 15 residues. Here the CDR3 reads CASSPGQGTFYGYTF. CDR3 coding DNA: TGTGCCAGCTCACCGGGACAGGGCACATTCTATGGCTACACCTTC.

The rearrangement joins TRBV27 to TRBJ2-5; 7 bases agree with TRBD1. Germline values: CDR1 MNHEY, CDR2 SMNVEV (reference sequence). With 5 bases clipped from V and 5 bases from J, the junction kept 5 bases outside the gene matches. The CDR3 extends over 13 amino acids. In DNA, the CDR3 is TGTGCCAGCAGTACACAGGGGTGGGAGACCCAGTACTTC. Translation: CASSTQGWETQYF.

The chain couples TRBV6-6 to TRBJ1-1; TRBD1 matches 11 bases. CDR1 is MNHNY and CDR2 is SVGAGI in the germline V gene (reference sequence). Trimming at V came to 5 bases and at J to 3 bases, leaving 8 bases not matched to a gene. The CDR3 runs 16 residues. The CDR3, as DNA: TGTGCCAGCAGTCATGGACAGGGGGCGTTCGACACTGAAGCTTTCTTT. Its translation is CASSHGQGAFDTEAFF.

V is TRBV5-4 and J is TRBJ1-1; D gene unclear. From germline, CDR1 is SGHNT and CDR2 YYREEE (reference sequence). CDR3 length equals 13 residues. The germline V and J ends were trimmed by 5 bases and 4 bases, with 12 bases remaining between them. CDR3 loop: CASRPGGGTEAFF. The CDR3 region has the DNA TGTGCCAGCAGACCTGGCGGCGGCACTGAAGCTTTCTTT. Using reference TRBV5-4 and TRBJ1-1 for the parts outside the CDR3, the full variable domain is ETGVTQSPTHLIKTRGQQVTLRCSSQSGHNTVSWYQQALGQGPQFIFQYYREEENGRGNFPPRFSGLQFPNYSSELNVNALELDDSALYLCASRPGGGTEAFFGQGTRLTVV.

The chain couples TRBV2 to TRBJ1-6, with D unresolved. CDR1 and CDR2 (germline): SNHLY, FYNNEI. Trimming cost V 4 bases and J 8 bases, with 12 bases left between them. The CDR3 runs 14 residues. The CDR3 region has the DNA TGTGCCAGCAGTGTTCCTGGATTTGATTCACCCCTCCACTTT. Its translation is CASSVPGFDSPLHF.

The CDR3 protein is CASSLGRMDNYGYTF. The CDR3 region has the DNA TGTGCCAGTAGTCTGGGACGCATGGATAACTATGGCTACACCTTC. The V gene is TRBV19, the J gene TRBJ1-2; possible D gene TRBD1, 5 bases. V lost 5 bases to trimming and J lost 1 base, with 14 bases between them. The CDR3 extends over 15 amino acids. CDR1 and CDR2 from the germline V gene are LNHDA and SQIVND (reference sequence).

J is TRBJ2-3 and V is TRBV5-6, with 7 bases fitting TRBD1. The CDR3 contains 14 residues. V shed 6 bases and J 2 bases; nucleotides not matched to a gene: 6. Germline assignment: CDR1 SGHDT and CDR2 YYEEEE. As DNA, the CDR3 is TGTGCCAGCAACGGACAGGCCTACACAGATACGCAGTATTTT. The encoded protein is CASNGQAYTDTQYF.

This clone appeared a single time. This rearrangement joins TRBV7-2 to TRBJ2-2, with D unclear. This CDR3 contains 16 residues. The germline CDR1 and CDR2 sequences are SGHTA and FQGNSA. V lost 4 bases and J 0 bases, leaving 12 bases between the germline ends. The CDR3 DNA is TGTGCCAGCAGCTCCGTTATGGGGTCGAACACCGGGGAGCTGTTTTTT. It translates to CASSSVMGSNTGELFF.

V usage is TRBV28 and J usage is TRBJ2-1; possible D gene TRBD1, 5 bases. The V end was cut by 8 bases, the J end by 4 bases, with 15 bases between. This CDR3 has 14 residues. Germline lookup yields CDR1 MDHEN and CDR2 SYDVKM. CDR3 sequence: CASSGQDGYNEQFF. The DNA for the CDR3 is TGTGCCAGCTCCGGACAAGATGGTTACAATGAGCAGTTCTTC.

The CDR3, as DNA: TGTGCCAGCAGCTATCCGTCCGTCGGCGGGGCTTTCTTT. It translates to CASSYPSVGGAFF. The chain is built from TRBV13 and TRBJ1-1; D unresolved. CDR3 length equals 13 residues. V lost 4 bases and J lost 11, with 17 bases in between. Germline V CDR1 and CDR2: PRHDT, FYEKMQ (reference sequence).

In this sample, this clone turned up once. CDR3 bases: TGTGCCAATCCAATAGACGGGAATGGCTACACCTTC. Its protein product is CANPIDGNGYTF. The chain couples TRBV21-1 to TRBJ1-2. TRBV21-1 counts as a pseudogene. The CDR3 runs 12 residues.